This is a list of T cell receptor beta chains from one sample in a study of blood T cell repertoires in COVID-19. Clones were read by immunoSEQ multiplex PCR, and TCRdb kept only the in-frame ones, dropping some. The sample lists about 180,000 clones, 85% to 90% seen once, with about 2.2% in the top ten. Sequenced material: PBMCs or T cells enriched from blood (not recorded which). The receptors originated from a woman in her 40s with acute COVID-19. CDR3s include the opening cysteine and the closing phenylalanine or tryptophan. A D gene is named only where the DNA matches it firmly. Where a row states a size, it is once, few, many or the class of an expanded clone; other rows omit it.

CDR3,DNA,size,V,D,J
CASSLVVPGQRFSEQFF,TGCGCCAGCAGCTTAGTGGTACCGGGACAGCGTTTCTCTGAGCAGTTCTTC,.,TRBV5-1,TRBD1,TRBJ2-1
CASSTGEAETQYF,TGTGCCAGCAGTACAGGGGAGGCGGAGACCCAGTACTTC,once,TRBV6-5,.,TRBJ2-5
CASSFRGPSSYNSPLHF,TGTGCCAGCAGTTTCAGGGGCCCAAGCTCCTATAATTCACCCCTCCACTTT,once,TRBV6-2/TRBV6-3,.,TRBJ1-6
CASSQGTGGPSETQYF,TGCGCCAGCAGCCAAGGGACAGGGGGTCCAAGTGAGACCCAGTACTTC,.,TRBV4-3,TRBD1,TRBJ2-5
CASSPPVSNEQFF,TGTGCCAGCTCACCGCCTGTCAGCAATGAGCAGTTCTTC,.,TRBV18,.,TRBJ2-1
CASSRQGGLAGEETQYF,TGTGCCAGCAGCCGCCAGGGGGGGCTAGCGGGAGAAGAGACCCAGTACTTC,once,TRBV7-2,TRBD2,TRBJ2-5
CASSPIAGQVYGYTF,TGCGCCAGCAGCCCCATAGCAGGACAGGTCTATGGCTACACCTTC,.,TRBV4-1,TRBD1,TRBJ1-2
CASSQDCPRQGVSAYGYTF,TGTGCCAGCAGCCAAGATTGCCCCCGGCAGGGCGTTAGTGCCTATGGCTACACCTTC,.,TRBV3-1/TRBV3-2,.,TRBJ1-2
CASSQESGMKTQYF,TGTGCCAGCAGCCAAGAATCGGGGATGAAGACCCAGTACTTC,once,TRBV3-1/TRBV3-2,.,TRBJ2-5
CASVTGRQGSDTQYF,TGTGCCAGCGTGACAGGTCGGCAAGGATCGGATACGCAGTATTTT,.,TRBV2,.,TRBJ2-3
CASSSSGEQLPYEQYF,TGTGCCAGCAGTTCTAGCGGGGAACAACTCCCCTACGAGCAGTACTTC,.,TRBV28,TRBD2,TRBJ2-7
CASSLGGTTEAFF,TGTGCCAGCAGCTTAGGGGGGACCACTGAAGCTTTCTTT,once,TRBV7-3,.,TRBJ1-1
CATSPLPRGELFF,TGTGCCACCAGCCCCCTACCCCGCGGGGAGCTGTTTTTT,.,TRBV15,.,TRBJ2-2
CASSYSTSGSPDTQYF,TGTGCCAGCAGTTACTCGACTAGCGGGAGCCCTGATACGCAGTATTTT,.,TRBV6-5,TRBD2,TRBJ2-3
CAWSPGTSGSQDTQYF,TGTGCCTGGAGTCCCGGGACTAGCGGGAGTCAAGATACGCAGTATTTT,.,TRBV30,TRBD2,TRBJ2-3
CASSPRSGTASYEQYF,TGTGCCAGCAGCCCCCGATCCGGGACAGCTTCCTACGAGCAGTACTTC,.,TRBV5-5,TRBD1,TRBJ2-7
CASSFQGVNTEAFF,TGTGCCAGCAGCTTCCAGGGCGTGAACACTGAAGCTTTCTTT,.,TRBV7-8,.,TRBJ1-1
CASGPRTGTGEQYF,TGTGCTAGTGGTCCCAGGACAGGCACAGGAGAGCAGTACTTC,once,TRBV12-5,TRBD1,TRBJ2-7
CASSWTGQYYGYTF,TGTGCCAGCAGCTGGACGGGACAGTACTATGGCTACACCTTC,few,TRBV7-9,TRBD1,TRBJ1-2
CASSQSGYSPLHF,TGTGCCAGCAGCCAATCGGGTTATTCACCCCTCCACTTT,.,TRBV3-1/TRBV3-2,.,TRBJ1-6
CASSLGSSGPDTQYF,TGTGCCAGCAGCTTAGGGTCTAGCGGTCCCGATACGCAGTATTTT,.,TRBV13,TRBD2,TRBJ2-3
CASSLDGSPTYEQYF,TGTGCCAGCAGCTTAGACGGGAGTCCGACCTACGAGCAGTACTTC,once,TRBV7-2,.,TRBJ2-7
CASSDPTVLYGYTF,TGTGCCAGCAGTGACCCGACAGTACTCTATGGCTACACCTTC,.,TRBV6-1,.,TRBJ1-2
CASTMGQGPSYEQYF,TGTGCCAGTACCATGGGACAGGGGCCTTCCTACGAGCAGTACTTC,.,TRBV19,TRBD1,TRBJ2-7
CASRLAGTDTQYF,TGTGCCAGCAGACTAGCGGGGACAGATACGCAGTATTTT,.,TRBV12-3/TRBV12-4,TRBD2,TRBJ2-3
CAVPGTGGGSNQPQHF,TGTGCCGTTCCCGGGACAGGGGGCGGGAGCAATCAGCCCCAGCATTTT,.,TRBV6-4,TRBD1,TRBJ1-5
CASRGLAGINEQFF,TGTGCCAGCAGGGGACTAGCGGGGATCAATGAGCAGTTCTTC,.,TRBV2,TRBD2,TRBJ2-1
CASSQDPWGPNTEAFF,TGCGCCAGCAGCCAAGATCCCTGGGGGCCGAACACTGAAGCTTTCTTT,.,TRBV4-3,.,TRBJ1-1
CASSITGSTGELFF,TGTGCCAGTAGTATAACAGGGTCAACCGGGGAGCTGTTTTTT,.,TRBV19,.,TRBJ2-2
CASSPGGGANSPLHF,TGTGCCAGCAGCCCGGGCGGCGGGGCTAATTCACCCCTCCACTTT,.,TRBV6-5,.,TRBJ1-6
CASSPASLAGGPSTDTQYF,TGTGCCAGCAGTCCGGCGAGCCTAGCGGGGGGTCCTAGCACAGATACGCAGTATTTT,.,TRBV2,TRBD2,TRBJ2-3
CASSISAGGNNEQFF,TGTGCCAGTAGTATCTCAGCGGGGGGAAACAATGAGCAGTTCTTC,.,TRBV19,TRBD2,TRBJ2-1
CASSPAGGITGELFF,TGTGCCAGCAGTCCCGCAGGGGGCATAACCGGGGAGCTGTTTTTT,.,TRBV3-1/TRBV3-2,TRBD1,TRBJ2-2
CASSVGTATLTDTQYF,TGTGCCAGCAGCGTAGGGACAGCGACACTCACAGATACGCAGTATTTT,.,TRBV9,.,TRBJ2-3
CASSGTGAIFDGYTF,TGTGCCAGCAGTGGGACAGGGGCTATATTCGATGGCTACACCTTC,.,TRBV28,TRBD1,TRBJ1-2